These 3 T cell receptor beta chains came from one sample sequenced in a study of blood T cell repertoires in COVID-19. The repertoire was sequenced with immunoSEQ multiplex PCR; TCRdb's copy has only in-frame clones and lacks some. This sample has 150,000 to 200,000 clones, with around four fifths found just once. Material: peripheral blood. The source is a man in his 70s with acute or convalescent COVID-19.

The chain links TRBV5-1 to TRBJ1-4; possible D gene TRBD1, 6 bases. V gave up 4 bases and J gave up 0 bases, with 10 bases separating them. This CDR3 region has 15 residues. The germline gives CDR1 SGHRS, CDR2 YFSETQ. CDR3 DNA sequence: TGCGCCAGCAGCCCTACAGGGTCAACTAATGAAAAACTGTTTTTT. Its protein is CASSPTGSTNEKLFF. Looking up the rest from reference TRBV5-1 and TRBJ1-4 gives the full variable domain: KAGVTQTPRYLIKTRGQQVTLSCSPISGHRSVSWYQQTPGQGLQFLFEYFSETQRNKGNFPGRFSGRQFSNSRSEMNVSTLELGDSALYLCASSPTGSTNEKLFFGSGTQLSVL.

The CDR3 region has the DNA TGTGCCAGCAGCTTGCCCGGGGGAGGCTCCTACGAGCAGTACTTC. It translates to CASSLPGGGSYEQYF. The genes are TRBV5-4 and TRBJ2-7; D is perhaps TRBD2 (6 bases). Looked up from germline, CDR1 is SGHNT and CDR2 is YYREEE (reference sequence). The CDR3 extends over 15 amino acids. The V end was cut by 1 base, the J end by 0 bases, with 11 bases between.

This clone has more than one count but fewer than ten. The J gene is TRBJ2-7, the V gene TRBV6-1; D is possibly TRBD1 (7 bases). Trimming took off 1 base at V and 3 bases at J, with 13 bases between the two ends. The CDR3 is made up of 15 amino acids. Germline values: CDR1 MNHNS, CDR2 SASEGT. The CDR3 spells CASSEDAGQNYEQYF. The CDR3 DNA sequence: TGTGCCAGCAGTGAAGACGCGGGACAGAACTACGAGCAGTACTTC.